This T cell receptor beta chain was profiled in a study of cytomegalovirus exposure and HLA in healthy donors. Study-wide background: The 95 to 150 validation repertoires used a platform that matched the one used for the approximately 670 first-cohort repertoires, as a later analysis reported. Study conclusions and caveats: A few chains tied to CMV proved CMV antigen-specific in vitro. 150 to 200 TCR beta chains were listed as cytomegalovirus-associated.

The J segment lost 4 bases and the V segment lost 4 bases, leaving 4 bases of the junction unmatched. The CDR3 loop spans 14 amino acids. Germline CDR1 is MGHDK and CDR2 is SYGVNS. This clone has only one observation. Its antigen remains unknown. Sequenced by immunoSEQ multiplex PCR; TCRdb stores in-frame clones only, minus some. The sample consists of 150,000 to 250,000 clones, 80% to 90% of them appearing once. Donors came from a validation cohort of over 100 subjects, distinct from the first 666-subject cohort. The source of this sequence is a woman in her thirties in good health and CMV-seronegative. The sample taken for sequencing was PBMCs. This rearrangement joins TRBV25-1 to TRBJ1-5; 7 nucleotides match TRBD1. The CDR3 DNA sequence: TGTGCCAGCAGTGCCCCGGGACAGAATCAGCCCCAGCATTTT. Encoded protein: CASSAPGQNQPQHF.